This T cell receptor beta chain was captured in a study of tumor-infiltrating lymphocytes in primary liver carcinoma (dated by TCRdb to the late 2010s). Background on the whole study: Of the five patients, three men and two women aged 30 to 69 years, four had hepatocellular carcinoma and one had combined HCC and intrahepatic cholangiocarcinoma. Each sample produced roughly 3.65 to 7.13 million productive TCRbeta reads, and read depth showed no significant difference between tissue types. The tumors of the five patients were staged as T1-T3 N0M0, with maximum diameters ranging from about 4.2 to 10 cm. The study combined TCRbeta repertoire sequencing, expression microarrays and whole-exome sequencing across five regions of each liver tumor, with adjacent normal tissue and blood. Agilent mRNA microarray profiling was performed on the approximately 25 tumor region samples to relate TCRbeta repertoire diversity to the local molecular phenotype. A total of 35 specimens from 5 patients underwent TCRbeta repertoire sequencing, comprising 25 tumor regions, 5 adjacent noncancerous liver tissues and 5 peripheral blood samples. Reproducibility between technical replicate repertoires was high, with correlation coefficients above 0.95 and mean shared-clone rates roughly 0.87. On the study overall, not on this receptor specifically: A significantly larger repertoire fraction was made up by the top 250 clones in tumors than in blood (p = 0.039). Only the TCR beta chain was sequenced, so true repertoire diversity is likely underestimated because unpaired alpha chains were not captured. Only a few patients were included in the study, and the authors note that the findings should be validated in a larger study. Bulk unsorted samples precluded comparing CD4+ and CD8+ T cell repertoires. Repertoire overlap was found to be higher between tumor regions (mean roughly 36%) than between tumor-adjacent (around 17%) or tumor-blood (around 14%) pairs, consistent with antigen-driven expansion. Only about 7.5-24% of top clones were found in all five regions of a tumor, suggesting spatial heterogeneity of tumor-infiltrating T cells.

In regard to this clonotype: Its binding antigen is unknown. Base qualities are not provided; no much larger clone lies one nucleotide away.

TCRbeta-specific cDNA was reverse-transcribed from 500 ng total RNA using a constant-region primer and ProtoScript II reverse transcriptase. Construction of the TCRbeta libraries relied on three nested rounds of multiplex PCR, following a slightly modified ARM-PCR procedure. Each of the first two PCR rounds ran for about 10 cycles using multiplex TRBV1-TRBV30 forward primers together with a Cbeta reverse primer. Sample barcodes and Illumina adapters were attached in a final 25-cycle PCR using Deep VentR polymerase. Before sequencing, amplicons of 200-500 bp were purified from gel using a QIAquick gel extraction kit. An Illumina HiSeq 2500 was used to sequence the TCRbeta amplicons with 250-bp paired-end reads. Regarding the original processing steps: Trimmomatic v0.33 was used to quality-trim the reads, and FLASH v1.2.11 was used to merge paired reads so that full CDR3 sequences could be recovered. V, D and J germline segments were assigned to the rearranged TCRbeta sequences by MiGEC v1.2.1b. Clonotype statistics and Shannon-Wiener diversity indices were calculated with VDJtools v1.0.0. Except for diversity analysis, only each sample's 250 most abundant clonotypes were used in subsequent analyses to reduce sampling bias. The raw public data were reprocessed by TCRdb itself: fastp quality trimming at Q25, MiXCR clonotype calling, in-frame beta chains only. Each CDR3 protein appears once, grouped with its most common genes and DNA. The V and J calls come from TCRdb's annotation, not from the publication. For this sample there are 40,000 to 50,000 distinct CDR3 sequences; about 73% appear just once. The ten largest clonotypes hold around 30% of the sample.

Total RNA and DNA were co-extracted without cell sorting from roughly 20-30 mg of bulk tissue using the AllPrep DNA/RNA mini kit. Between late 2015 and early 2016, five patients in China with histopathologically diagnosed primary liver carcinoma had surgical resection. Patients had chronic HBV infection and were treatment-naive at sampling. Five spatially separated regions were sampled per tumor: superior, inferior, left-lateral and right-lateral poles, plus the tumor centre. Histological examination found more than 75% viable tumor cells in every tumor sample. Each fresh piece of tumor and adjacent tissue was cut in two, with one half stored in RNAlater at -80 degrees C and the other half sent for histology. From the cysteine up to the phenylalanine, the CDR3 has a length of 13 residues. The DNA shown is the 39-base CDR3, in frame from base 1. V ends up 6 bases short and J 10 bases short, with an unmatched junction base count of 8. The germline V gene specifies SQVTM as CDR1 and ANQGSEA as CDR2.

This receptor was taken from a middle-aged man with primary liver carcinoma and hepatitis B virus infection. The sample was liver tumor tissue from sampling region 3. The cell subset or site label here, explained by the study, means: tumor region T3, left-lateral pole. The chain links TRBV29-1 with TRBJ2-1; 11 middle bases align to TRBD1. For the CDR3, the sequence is CSVVGTGGIEQFF. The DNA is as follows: TGCAGCGTAGTCGGGACAGGGGGTATAGAGCAGTTCTTC.